Described below is a single T cell receptor (beta chain) sequence and its context. This entry belongs to a study of blood T cell repertoires in COVID-19. About the study: Italy, Spain and the United States were the sources of the convalescent and acute COVID-19 samples. The analysed material was cDNA or gDNA that came from T cells, B-cell-depleted T cells, or PBMCs.

Source study methods: Amplification with reference gene primers provided the estimates of nucleated cell counts. The data were produced by immunoSEQ multiplex PCR, yet TCRdb's version contains in-frame clones alone and is incomplete. Clonal size and the V and J genes are those of that table, whereas D and trimming came from the DNA. The table shows about 49,000 clones, with roughly 89% occurring only once. The V end was cut by 4 bases, the J end by 5 bases, with 12 bases between. The CDR3 spans 14 residues. In germline, CDR1 is LGHDT, CDR2 YNNKEL (reference sequence). The origin of this receptor is an elderly man with acute or convalescent COVID-19. Source material: peripheral blood. The chain carries TRBV3-1 (or the pseudogene TRBV3-2) and TRBJ2-4; possibly TRBD2 for D (5 bases). The DNA for the CDR3 is TGTGCCAGCAGCCGCCGGGGAACTGAAAACATTCAGTACTTC. It specifies CASSRRGTENIQYF.